The TCR beta chain described here comes from a study of blood T cells in healthy people across ages. General study results and limits: Observed TCR beta diversity showed a strong correlation with the percentage of naive T cells as measured by flow cytometry.

The use of a sample-barcoded 5' primer and a J-beta primer mix characterized a second PCR of roughly 6 to 12 cycles. TCRdb passed the 5' RACE reads through MiXCR, listing each CDR3 protein once. The sample carries over 1,500,000 distinct CDR3 sequences, about 39% recorded once. Remarks on this clonotype: The antigen is not known. One end of the junction varies from germline; a read error may be responsible.

This CDR3 is built from 16 residues. Germline-derived CDR1 and CDR2 are LGHDT and YNNKEL (reference sequence). J is TRBJ2-6 and V is TRBV3-1; D is perhaps TRBD1 (5 bases). The sequenced sample consisted of blood. This TCR derives from a human donor in good health. The DNA of the CDR3 is TGTGCCAGCAGCCTCATCCCGGGTTCTGGGGCCAGCGTCCTGACTTTC. As protein: CASSLIPGSGASVLTF.